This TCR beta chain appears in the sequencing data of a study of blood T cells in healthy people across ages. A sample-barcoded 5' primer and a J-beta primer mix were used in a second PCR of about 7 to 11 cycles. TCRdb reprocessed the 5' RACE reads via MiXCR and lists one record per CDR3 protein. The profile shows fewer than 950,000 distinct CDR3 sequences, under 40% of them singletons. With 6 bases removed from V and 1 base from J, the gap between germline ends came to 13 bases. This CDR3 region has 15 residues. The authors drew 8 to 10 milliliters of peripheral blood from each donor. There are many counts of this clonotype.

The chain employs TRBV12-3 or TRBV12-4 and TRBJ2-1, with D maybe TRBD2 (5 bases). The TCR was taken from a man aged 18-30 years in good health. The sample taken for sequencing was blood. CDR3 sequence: CASSLTRGSYNEQFF. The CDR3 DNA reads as TGTGCCAGCAGCCTAACCCGCGGGTCCTACAATGAGCAGTTCTTC.